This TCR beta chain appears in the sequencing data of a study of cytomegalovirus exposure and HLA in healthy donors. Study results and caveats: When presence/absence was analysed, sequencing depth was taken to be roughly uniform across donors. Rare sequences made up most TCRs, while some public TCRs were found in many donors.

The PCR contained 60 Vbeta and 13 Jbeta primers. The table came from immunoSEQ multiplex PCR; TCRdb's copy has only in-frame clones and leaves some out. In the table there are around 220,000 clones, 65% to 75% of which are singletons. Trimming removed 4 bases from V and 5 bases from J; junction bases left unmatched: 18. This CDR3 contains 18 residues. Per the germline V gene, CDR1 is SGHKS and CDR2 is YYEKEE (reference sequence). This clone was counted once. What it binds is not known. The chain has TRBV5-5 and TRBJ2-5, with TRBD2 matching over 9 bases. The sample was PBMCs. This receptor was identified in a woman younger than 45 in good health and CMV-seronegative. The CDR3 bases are TGTGCCAGCAGCCGTAACCCGACCGGCGGGGGGGCCTGGGAGACCCAGTACTTC. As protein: CASSRNPTGGGAWETQYF.